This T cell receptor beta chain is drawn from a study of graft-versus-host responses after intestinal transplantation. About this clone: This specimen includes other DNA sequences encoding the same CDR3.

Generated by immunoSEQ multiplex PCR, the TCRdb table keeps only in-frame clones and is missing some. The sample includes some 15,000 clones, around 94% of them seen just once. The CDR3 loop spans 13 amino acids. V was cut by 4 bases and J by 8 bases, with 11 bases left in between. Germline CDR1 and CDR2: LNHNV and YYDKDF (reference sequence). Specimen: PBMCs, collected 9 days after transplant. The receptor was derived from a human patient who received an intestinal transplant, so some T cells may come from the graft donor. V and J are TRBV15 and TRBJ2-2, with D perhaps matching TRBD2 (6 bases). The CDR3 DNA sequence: TGTGCCACCAGCATTCTAGCGACTGGGGAGCTGTTTTTT. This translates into CATSILATGELFF.